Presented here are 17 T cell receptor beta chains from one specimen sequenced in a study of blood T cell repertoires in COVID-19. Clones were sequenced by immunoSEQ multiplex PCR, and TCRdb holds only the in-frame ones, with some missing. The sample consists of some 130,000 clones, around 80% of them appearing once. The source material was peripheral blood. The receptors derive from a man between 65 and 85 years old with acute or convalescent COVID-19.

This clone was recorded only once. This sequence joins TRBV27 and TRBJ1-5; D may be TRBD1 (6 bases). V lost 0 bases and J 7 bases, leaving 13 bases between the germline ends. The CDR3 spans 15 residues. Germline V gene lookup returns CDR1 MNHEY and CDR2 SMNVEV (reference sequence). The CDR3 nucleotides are TGTGCCAGCAGTTTATCGAGGGGGGGCCACCAGCCCCAGCATTTT. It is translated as CASSLSRGGHQPQHF.

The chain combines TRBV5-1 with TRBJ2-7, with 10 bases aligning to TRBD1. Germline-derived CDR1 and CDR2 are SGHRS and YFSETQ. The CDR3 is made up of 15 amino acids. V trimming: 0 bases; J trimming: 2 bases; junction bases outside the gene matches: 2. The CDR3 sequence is CASSLGGQGAYEQYF. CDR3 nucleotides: TGCGCCAGCAGCTTGGGAGGACAGGGGGCCTACGAGCAGTACTTC.

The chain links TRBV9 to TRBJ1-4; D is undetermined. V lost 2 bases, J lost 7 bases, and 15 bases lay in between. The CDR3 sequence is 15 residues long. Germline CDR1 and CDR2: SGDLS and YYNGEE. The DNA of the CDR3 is TGTGCCAGCAGCGTCACGCAGGCCGTCTCTGAAAAACTGTTTTTT. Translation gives CASSVTQAVSEKLFF.

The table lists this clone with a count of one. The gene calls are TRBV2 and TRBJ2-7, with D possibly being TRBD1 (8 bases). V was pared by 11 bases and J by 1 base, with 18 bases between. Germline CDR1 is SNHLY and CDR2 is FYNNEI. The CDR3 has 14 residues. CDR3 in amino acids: CAGNRGGLSYEQYF. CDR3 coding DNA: TGTGCCGGTAACAGGGGGGGACTATCCTACGAGCAGTACTTC. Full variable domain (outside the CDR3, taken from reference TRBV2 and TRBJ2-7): EPEVTQTPSHQVTQMGQEVILRCVPISNHLYFYWYRQILGQKVEFLVSFYNNEISEKSEIFDDQFSVERPDGSNFTLKIRSTKLEDSAMYFCAGNRGGLSYEQYFGPGTRLTVT.

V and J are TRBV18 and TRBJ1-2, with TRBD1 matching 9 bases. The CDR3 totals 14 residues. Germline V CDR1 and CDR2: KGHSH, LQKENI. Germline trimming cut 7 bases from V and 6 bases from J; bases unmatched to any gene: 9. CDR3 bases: TGTGCCAGCTACTCCGGACAGGGGCGGAATGGCTACACCTTC. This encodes CASYSGQGRNGYTF.

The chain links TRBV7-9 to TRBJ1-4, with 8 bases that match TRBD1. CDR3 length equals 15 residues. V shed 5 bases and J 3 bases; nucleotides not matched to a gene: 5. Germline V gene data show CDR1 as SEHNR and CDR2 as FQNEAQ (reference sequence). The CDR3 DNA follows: TGTGCCAGCAGCCAACGGACAGGGCCTAATGAAAAACTGTTTTTT. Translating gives CASSQRTGPNEKLFF. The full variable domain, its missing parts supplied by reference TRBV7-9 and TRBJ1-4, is DTGVSQNPRHKITKRGQNVTFRCDPISEHNRLYWYRQTLGQGPEFLTYFQNEAQLEKSRLLSDRFSAERPKGSFSTLEIQRTEQGDSAMYLCASSQRTGPNEKLFFGSGTQLSVL.

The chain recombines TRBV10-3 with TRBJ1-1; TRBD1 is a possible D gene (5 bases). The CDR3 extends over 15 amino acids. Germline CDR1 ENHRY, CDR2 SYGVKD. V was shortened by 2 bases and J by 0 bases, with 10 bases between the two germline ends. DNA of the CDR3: TGTGCCATCAGTGAGATCGGGACTATGAACACTGAAGCTTTCTTT. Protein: CAISEIGTMNTEAFF.

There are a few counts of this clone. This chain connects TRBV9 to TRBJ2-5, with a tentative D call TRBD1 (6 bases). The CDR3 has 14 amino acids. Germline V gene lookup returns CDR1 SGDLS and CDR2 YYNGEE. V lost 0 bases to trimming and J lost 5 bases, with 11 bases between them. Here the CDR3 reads CASSVAQGRETQYF. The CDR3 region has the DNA TGTGCCAGCAGCGTAGCACAGGGAAGGGAGACCCAGTACTTC.

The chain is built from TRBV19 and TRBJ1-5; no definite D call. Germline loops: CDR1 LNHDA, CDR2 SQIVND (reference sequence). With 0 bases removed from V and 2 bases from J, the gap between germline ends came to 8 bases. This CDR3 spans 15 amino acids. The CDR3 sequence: CASSIDRNGNQPQHF. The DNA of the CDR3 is TGTGCCAGTAGTATAGATCGTAATGGCAATCAGCCCCAGCATTTT.

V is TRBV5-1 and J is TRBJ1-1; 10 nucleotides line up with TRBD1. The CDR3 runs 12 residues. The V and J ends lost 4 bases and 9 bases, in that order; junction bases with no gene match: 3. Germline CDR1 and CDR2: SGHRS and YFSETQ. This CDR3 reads CASSLGQGQAFF. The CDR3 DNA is TGCGCCAGCAGCCTGGGACAGGGGCAAGCTTTCTTT.

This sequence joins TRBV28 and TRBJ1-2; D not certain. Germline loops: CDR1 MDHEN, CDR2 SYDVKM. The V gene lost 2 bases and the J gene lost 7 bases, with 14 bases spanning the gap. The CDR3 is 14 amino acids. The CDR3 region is CASSLKGGWGGYTF. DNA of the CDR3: TGTGCCAGCAGTTTAAAGGGAGGTTGGGGTGGCTACACCTTC.

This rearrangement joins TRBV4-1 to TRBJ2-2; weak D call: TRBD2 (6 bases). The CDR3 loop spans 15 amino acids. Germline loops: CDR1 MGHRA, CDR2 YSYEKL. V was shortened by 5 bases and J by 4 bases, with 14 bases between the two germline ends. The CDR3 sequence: CASSLRWRGTGELFF. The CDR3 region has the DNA TGCGCCAGCAGCTTACGGTGGCGGGGCACCGGGGAGCTGTTTTTT.

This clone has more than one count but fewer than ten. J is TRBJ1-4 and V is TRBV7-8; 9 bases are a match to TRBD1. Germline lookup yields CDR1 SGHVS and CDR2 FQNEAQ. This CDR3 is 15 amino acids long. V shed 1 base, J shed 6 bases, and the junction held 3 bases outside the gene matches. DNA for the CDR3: TGTGCCAGCAGCTTAGGGGACAGGGATGATGAAAAACTGTTTTTT. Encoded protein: CASSLGDRDDEKLFF.

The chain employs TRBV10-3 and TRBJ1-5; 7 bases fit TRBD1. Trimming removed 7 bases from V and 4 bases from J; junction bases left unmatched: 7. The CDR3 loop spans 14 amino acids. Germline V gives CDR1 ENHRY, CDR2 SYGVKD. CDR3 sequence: CAINPTGSNQPQHF. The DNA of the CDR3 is TGTGCCATCAACCCGACAGGGTCTAATCAGCCCCAGCATTTT.

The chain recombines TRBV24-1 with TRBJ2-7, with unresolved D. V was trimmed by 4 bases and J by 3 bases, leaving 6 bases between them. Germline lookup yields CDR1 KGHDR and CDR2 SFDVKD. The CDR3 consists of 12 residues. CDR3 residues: CATSEAGYEQYF. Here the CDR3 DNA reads TGTGCCACCAGTGAGGCAGGCTACGAGCAGTACTTC.

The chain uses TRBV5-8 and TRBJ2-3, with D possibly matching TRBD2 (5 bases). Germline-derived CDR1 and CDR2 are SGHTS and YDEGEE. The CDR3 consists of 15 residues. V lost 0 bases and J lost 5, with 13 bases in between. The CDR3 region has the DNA TGTGCCAGCAGCTTGGCCCTAGAGCGGAGAGATACGCAGTATTTT. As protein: CASSLALERRDTQYF.

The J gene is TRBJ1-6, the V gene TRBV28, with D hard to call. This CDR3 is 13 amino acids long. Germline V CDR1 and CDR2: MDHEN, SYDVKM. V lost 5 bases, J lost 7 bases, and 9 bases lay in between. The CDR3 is CASSNRRNSPLHF. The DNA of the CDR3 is TGTGCCAGCAGTAACCGGAGGAATTCACCCCTCCACTTT.